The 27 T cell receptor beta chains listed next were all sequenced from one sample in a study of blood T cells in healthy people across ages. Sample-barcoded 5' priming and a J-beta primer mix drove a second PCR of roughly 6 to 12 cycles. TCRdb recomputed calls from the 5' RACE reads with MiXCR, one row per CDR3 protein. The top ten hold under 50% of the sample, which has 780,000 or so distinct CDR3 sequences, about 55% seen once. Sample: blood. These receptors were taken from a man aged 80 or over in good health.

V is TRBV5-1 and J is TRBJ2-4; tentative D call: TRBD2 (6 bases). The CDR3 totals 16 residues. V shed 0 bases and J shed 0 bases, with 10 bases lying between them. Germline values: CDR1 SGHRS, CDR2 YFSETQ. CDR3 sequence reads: CASSLGQRAAKNIQYF. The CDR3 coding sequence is TGCGCCAGCAGCTTGGGCCAGCGGGCAGCCAAAAACATTCAGTACTTC.

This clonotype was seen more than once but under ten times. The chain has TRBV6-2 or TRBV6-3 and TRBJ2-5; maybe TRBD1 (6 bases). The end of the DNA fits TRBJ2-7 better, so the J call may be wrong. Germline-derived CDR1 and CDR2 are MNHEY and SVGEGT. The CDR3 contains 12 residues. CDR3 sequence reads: CASSLSGVEQYF. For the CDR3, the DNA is TGTGCCAGCAGTTTATCAGGGGTCGAGCAGTACTTC.

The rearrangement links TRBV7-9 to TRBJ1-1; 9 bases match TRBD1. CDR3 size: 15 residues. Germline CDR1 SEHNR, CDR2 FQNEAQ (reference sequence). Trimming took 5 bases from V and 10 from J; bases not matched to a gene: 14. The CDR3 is CASSPFGQGFRGAFF. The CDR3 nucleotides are TGTGCCAGCAGCCCTTTCGGACAGGGGTTTCGTGGAGCTTTCTTT.

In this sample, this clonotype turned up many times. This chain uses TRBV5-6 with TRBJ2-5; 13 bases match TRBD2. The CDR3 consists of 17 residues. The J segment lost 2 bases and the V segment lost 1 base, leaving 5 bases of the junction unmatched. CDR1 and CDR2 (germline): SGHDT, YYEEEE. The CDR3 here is CASSLRGTSGTQETQYF. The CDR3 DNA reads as TGTGCCAGCAGCTTGAGAGGGACTAGCGGGACTCAAGAGACCCAGTACTTC.

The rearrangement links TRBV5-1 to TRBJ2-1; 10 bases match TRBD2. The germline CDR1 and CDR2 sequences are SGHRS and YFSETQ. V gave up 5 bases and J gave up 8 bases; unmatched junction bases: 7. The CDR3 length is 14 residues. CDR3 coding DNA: TGCGCCAGCAGAAAGCGGGAGGGCCCCGATGAGCAGTTCTTC. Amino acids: CASRKREGPDEQFF. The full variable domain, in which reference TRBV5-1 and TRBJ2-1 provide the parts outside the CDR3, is KAGVTQTPRYLIKTRGQQVTLSCSPISGHRSVSWYQQTPGQGLQFLFEYFSETQRNKGNFPGRFSGRQFSNSRSEMNVSTLELGDSALYLCASRKREGPDEQFFGPGTRLTVL.

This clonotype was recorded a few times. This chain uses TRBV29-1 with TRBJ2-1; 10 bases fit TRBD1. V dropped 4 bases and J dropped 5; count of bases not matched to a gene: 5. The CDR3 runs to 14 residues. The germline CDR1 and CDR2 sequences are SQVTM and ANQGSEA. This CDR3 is CSVVRDRGDNEQFF. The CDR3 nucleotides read TGCAGCGTTGTTCGGGACAGGGGTGACAATGAGCAGTTCTTC.

CDR3 loop: CASSFLPLEGQETQYF. Here the CDR3 DNA reads TGCGCCAGCAGCTTTCTCCCGCTGGAGGGACAAGAGACCCAGTACTTC. The rearrangement links TRBV5-1 to TRBJ2-5; D perhaps matches TRBD2 (6 bases). The CDR3 spans 16 residues. Trimming cost V 2 bases and J 2 bases, with 16 bases left between them. Germline loops: CDR1 SGHRS, CDR2 YFSETQ.

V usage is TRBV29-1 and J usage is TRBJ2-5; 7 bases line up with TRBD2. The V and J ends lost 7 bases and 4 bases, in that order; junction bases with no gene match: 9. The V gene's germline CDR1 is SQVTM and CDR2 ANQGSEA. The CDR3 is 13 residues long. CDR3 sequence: CSGRTGGPETQYF. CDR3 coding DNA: TGCAGCGGGCGGACGGGGGGTCCAGAGACCCAGTACTTC. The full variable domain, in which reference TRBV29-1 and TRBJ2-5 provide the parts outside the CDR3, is SAVISQKPSRDICQRGTSLTIQCQVDSQVTMMFWYRQQPGQSLTLIATANQGSEATYESGFVIDKFPISRPNLTFSTLTVSNMSPEDSSIYLCSGRTGGPETQYFGPGTRLLVL.

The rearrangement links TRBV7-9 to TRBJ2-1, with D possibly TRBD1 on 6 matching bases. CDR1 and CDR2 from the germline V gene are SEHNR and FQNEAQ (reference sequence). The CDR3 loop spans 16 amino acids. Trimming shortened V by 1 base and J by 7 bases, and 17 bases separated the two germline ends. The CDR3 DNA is TGTGCCAGCAGCTTAGGCTTCGGAGCAGGGGTAAATGAGCAGTTCTTC. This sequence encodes CASSLGFGAGVNEQFF. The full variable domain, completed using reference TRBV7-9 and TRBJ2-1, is DTGVSQNPRHKITKRGQNVTFRCDPISEHNRLYWYRQTLGQGPEFLTYFQNEAQLEKSRLLSDRFSAERPKGSFSTLEIQRTEQGDSAMYLCASSLGFGAGVNEQFFGPGTRLTVL.

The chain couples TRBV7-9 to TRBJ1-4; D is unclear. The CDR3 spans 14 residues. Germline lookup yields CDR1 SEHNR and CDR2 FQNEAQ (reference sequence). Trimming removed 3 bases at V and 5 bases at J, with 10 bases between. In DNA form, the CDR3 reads TGTGCCAGCAGCTTGGAGAGGAACAATGAAAAACTGTTTTTT. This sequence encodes CASSLERNNEKLFF.

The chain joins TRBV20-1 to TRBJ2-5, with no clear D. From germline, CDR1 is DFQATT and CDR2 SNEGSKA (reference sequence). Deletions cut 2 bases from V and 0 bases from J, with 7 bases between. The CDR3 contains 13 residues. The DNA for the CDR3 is TGCAGTGCTAGAATTCAGTACCAAGAGACCCAGTACTTC. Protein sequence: CSARIQYQETQYF.

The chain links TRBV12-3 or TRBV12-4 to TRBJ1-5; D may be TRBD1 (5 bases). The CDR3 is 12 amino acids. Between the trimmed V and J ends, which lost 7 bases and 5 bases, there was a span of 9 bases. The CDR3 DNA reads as TGTGCCAGCACGGAGGGGTATCAGCCCCAGCATTTT. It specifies CASTEGYQPQHF.

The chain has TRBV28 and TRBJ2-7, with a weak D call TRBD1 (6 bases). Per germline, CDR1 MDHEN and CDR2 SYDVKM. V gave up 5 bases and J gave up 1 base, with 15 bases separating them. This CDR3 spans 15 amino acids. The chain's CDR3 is CASSPGQGWSYEQYF. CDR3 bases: TGTGCCAGCAGTCCCGGGCAGGGGTGGTCCTACGAGCAGTACTTC.

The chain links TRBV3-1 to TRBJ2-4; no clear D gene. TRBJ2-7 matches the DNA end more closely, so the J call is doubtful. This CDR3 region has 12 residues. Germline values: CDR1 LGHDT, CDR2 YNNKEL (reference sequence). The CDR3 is CASSQHGYEQYF. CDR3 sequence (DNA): TGTGCCAGCAGCCAACATGGGTACGAGCAGTACTTC.

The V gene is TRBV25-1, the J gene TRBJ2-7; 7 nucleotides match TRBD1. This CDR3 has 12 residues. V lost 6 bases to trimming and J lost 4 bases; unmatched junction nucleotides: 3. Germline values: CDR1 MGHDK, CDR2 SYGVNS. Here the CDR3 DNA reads TGTGCCAGCAGCAAACAGGGGTACGAGCAGTACTTC. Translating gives CASSKQGYEQYF.

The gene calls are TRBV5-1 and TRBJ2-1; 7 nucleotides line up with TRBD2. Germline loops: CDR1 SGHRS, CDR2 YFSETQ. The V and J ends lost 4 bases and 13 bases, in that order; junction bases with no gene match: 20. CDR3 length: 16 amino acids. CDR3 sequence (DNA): TGCGCCAGCAGCCCTTCAATCGGTGCGGGAGAGAAGACCCAGTTCTTC. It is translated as CASSPSIGAGEKTQFF. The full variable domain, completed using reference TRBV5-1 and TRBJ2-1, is KAGVTQTPRYLIKTRGQQVTLSCSPISGHRSVSWYQQTPGQGLQFLFEYFSETQRNKGNFPGRFSGRQFSNSRSEMNVSTLELGDSALYLCASSPSIGAGEKTQFFGPGTRLTVL.

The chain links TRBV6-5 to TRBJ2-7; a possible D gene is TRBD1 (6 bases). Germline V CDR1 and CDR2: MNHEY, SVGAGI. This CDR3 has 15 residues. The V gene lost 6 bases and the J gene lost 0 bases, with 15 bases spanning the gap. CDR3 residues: CASSRTGIPSYEQYF. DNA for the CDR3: TGTGCCAGCAGCCGTACAGGGATTCCCTCCTACGAGCAGTACTTC.

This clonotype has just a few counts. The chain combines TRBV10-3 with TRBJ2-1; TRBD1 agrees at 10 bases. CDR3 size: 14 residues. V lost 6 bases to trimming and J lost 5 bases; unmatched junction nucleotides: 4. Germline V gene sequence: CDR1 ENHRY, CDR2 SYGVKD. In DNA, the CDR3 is TGTGCCATCAGCTGGGACAGGGGCCACAATGAGCAGTTCTTC. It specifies CAISWDRGHNEQFF.

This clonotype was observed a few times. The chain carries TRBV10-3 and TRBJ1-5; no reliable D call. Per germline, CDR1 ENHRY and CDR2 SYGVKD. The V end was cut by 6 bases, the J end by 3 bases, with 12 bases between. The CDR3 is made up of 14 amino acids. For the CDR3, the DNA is TGTGCCATCAGGGACCCGGGGTACAATCAGCCCCAGCATTTT. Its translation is CAIRDPGYNQPQHF.

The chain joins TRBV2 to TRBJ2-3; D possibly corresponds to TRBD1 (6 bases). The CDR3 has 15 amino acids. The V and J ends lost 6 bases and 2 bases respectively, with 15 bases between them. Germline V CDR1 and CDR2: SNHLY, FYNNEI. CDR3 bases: TGTGCCAGCAGACGTTATGGACAGTTCACAGATACGCAGTATTTT. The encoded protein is CASRRYGQFTDTQYF.

This chain's CDR3 is CASSLGTSAPGANVLTF. The CDR3 DNA is TGCGCCAGCAGCTTGGGAACTAGCGCCCCTGGGGCCAACGTCCTGACTTTC. The chain carries TRBV5-1 and TRBJ2-6; the match to TRBD2 covers 7 bases. V lost 0 bases, J lost 2 bases, and 5 bases stayed unmatched. In germline, CDR1 is SGHRS, CDR2 YFSETQ. The CDR3 consists of 17 residues.

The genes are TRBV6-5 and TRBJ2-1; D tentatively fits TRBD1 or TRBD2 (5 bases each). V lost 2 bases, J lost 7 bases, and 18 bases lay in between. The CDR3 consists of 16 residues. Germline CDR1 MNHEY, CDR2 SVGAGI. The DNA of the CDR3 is TGTGCCAGCAGTTACGCTCGGGGCAGGGTTGGAAATGAGCAGTTCTTC. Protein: CASSYARGRVGNEQFF.

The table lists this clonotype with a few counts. The CDR3 loop is CASQGQGLSPLHF. The DNA of the CDR3 is TGTGCCAGTCAGGGACAGGGTCTGTCACCCCTCCACTTT. The rearrangement joins TRBV7-8 to TRBJ1-6, with 9 bases identical to TRBD1. Germline CDR1 and CDR2: SGHVS and FQNEAQ. Trimming cost V 9 bases and J 10 bases; bases outside gene matches: 7. The CDR3 sequence is 13 residues long.

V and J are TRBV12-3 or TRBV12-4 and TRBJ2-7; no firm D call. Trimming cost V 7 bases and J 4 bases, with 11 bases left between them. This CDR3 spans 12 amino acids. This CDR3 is CASTRDGYEQYF. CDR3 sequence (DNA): TGTGCCAGCACCCGAGACGGGTACGAGCAGTACTTC.

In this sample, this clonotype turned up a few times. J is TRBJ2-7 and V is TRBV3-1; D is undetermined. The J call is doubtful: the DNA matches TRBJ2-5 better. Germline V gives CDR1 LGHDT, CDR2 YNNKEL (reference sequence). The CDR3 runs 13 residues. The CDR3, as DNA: TGTGCCAGCAGCCAAGTCGATAGCCAGACCCAGTACTTC. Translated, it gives CASSQVDSQTQYF.

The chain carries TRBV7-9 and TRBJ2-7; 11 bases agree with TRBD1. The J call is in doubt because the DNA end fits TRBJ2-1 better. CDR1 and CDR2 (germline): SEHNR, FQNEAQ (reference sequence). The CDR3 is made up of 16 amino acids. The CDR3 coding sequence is TGTGCCAGCAGCTCCTACCTGGACAGGGGGCATCTTGAGCAGTTCTTC. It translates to CASSSYLDRGHLEQFF.

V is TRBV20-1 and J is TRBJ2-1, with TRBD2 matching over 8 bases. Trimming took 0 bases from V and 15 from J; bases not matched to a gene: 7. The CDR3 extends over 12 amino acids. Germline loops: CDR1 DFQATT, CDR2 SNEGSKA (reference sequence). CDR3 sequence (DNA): TGCAGTGCTAGAGATCGAGGGACTAGGGGGTTCTTC. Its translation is CSARDRGTRGFF.